This T cell receptor (beta chain) comes out of a study of patients and donors after allogeneic stem cell transplantation (dated by TCRdb to the early 2020s). This clonotype has ten or more counts. Its target antigen remains unknown. No clone much larger than this one lies a single base away; base qualities are absent. The method was RT-PCR. The instrument given in TCRdb is NextSeq 550. Starting from the raw public reads, TCRdb applied fastp trimming at Q25, assembled clones with MiXCR and retained in-frame beta chains. Rows are combined by CDR3 protein, so each entry shows the most common genes and DNA. The sample contains roughly 230,000 distinct CDR3 sequences, roughly 15% of them found a single time. The top ten hold around a tenth of the sample. The sample consisted of blood, either unsorted or a sorted T cell fraction (not recorded which). The clonotype comes from a human donor who was either an allogeneic HSCT recipient or a stem cell or donor lymphocyte infusion donor (not recorded which). It is not recorded whose cells these are; they may come from a transplant donor.

This receptor carries the CDR3 CSAREGGAGNQPQHF. In nucleotides, the sequence is TGCAGTGCGCGCGAAGGAGGGGCAGGCAATCAGCCCCAGCATTTT. The chain is assembled from TRBV20-1 and TRBJ1-5; the D gene is perhaps TRBD1, on 5 matching bases. The germline V gene (reference sequence) sets CDR1 to DFQATT and CDR2 to SNEGSKA. The CDR3 spans 15 residues, from the cysteine through the phenylalanine. The kept DNA is CDR3 alone, 45 bases in frame from the first base. A distance of 17 bases separates the germline ends of V and J, which lose 6 bases and 2 bases respectively.